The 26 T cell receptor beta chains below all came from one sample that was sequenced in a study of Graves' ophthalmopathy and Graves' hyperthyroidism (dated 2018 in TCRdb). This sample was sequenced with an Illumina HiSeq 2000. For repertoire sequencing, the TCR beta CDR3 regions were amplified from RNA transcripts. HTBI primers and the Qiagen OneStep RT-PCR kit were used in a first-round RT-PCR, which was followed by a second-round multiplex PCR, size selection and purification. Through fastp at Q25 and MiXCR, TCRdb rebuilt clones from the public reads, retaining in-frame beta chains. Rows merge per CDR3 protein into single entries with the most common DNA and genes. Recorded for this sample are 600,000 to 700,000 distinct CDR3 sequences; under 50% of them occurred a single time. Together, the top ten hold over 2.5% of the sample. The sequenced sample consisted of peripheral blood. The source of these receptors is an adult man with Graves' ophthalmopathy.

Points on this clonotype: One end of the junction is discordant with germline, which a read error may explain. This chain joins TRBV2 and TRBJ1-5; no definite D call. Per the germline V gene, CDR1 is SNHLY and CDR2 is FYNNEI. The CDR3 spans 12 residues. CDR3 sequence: CASSGDRQPQHF. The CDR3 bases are TGTGCCAGCAGTGGCGACCGCCAGCCTCAGCATTTT.

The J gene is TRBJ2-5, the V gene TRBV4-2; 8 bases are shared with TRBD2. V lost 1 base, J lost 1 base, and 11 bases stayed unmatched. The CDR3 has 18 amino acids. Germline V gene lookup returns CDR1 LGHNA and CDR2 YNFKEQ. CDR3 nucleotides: TGTGCCAGCAGCCAAGCCTTGCGGGGGGTCGGGTTCCAAGAGACCCAGTACTTC. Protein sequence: CASSQALRGVGFQETQYF.

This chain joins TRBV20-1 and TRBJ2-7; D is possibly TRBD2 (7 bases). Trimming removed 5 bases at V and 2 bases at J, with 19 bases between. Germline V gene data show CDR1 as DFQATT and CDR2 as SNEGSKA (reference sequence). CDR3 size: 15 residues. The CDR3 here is CSASTGGRGTYEQYF. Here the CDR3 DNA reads TGCAGTGCTTCGACGGGGGGCAGGGGAACCTACGAGCAGTACTTC.

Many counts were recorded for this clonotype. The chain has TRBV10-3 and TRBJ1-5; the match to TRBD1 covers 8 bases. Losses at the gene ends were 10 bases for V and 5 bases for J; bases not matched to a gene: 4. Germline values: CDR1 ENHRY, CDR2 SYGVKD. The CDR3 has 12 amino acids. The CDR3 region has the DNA TGTGCCACAGGGACAGGAGATCAGCCCCAGCATTTT. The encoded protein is CATGTGDQPQHF.

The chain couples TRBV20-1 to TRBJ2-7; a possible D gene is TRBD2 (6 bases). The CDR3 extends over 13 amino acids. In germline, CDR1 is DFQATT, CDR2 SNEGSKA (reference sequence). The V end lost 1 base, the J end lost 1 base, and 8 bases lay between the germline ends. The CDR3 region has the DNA TGCAGTGCTAGAGGGCGGGGTTCCTACGAGCAGTACTTC. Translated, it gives CSARGRGSYEQYF.

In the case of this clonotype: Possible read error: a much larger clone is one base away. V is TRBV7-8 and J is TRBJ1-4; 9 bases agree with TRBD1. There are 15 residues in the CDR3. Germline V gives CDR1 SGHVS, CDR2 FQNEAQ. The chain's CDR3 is CANSFGTGKNEKLFF. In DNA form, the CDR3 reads TGTGCCAACAGCTTTGGGACAGGGAAAAATGAAAAACTGTTTTTT.

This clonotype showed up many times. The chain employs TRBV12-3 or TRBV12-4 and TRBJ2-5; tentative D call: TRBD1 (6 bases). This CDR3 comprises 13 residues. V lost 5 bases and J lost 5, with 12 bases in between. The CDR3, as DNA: TGTGCCAGCAGTCAACAGGGCTGGGAGACCCAGTACTTC. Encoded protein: CASSQQGWETQYF.

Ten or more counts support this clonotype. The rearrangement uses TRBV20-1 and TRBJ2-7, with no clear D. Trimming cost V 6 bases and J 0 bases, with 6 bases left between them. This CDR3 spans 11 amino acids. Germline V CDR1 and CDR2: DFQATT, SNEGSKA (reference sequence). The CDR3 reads CSASSSYEQYF. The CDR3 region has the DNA TGCAGTGCCTCCAGCTCCTACGAGCAGTACTTC.

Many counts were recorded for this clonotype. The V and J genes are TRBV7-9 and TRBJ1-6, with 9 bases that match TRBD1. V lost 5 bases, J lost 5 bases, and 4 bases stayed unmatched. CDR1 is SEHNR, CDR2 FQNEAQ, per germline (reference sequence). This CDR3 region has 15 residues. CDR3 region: CASSRWTGDNSPLHF. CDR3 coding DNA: TGTGCCAGCAGCCGTTGGACAGGGGATAATTCACCCCTCCACTTT.

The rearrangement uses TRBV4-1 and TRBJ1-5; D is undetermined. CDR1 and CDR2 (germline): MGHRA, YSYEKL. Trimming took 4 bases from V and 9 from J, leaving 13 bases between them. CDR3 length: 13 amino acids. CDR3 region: CASSLVRDLPQHF. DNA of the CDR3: TGCGCCAGCAGCCTGGTTAGGGATCTGCCCCAGCATTTT.

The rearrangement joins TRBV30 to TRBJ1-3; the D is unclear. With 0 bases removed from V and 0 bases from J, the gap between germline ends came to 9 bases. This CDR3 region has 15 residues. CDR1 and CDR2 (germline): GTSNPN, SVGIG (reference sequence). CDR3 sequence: CAWSVSGSSGNTIYF. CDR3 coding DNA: TGTGCCTGGAGTGTAAGCGGAAGCTCTGGAAACACCATATATTTT.

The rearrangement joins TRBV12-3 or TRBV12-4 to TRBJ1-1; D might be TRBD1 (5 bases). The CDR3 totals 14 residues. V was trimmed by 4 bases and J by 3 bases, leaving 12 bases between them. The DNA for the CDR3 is TGTGCCAGCAGTTCCCGGACCAGGGACACTGAAGCTTTCTTT. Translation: CASSSRTRDTEAFF.

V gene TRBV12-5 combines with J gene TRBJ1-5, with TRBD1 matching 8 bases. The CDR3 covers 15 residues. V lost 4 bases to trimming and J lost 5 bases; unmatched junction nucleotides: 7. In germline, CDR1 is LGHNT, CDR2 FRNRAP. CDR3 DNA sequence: TGTGCTAGTGGTTGGATGGACAGGGATTATCAGCCCCAGCATTTT. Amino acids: CASGWMDRDYQPQHF.

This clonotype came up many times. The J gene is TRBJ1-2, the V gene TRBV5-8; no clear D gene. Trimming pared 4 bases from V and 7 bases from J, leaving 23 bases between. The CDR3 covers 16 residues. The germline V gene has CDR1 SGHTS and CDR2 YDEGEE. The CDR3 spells CASSPGLHVDAVGYTF. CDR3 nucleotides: TGTGCCAGCAGCCCCGGACTCCACGTGGACGCGGTTGGCTACACCTTC. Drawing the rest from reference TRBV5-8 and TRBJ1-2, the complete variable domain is EAGVTQSPTHLIKTRGQQATLRCSPISGHTSVYWYQQALGLGLQFLLWYDEGEERNRGNFPPRFSGRQFPNYSSELNVNALELEDSALYLCASSPGLHVDAVGYTFGSGTRLTVV.

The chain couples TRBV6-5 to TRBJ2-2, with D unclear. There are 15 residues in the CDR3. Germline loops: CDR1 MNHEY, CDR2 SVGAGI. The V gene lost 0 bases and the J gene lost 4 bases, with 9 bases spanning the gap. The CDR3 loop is CASSYSSTATGELFF. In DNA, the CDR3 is TGTGCCAGCAGTTACTCGAGTACCGCCACCGGGGAGCTGTTTTTT.

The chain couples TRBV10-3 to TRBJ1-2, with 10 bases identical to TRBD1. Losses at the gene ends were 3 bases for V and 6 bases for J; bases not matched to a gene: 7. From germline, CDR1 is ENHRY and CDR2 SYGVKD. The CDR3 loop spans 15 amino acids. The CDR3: CAISDGGTGADGYTF. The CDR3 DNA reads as TGTGCCATCAGTGACGGCGGGACAGGGGCGGATGGCTACACCTTC.

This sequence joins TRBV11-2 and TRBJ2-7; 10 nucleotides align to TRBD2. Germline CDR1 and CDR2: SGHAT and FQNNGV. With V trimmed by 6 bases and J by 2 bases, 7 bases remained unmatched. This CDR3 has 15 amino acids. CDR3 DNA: TGTGCCAGCAGTCTAGCGGGAGAGAAGGCCTACGAGCAGTACTTC. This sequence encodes CASSLAGEKAYEQYF.

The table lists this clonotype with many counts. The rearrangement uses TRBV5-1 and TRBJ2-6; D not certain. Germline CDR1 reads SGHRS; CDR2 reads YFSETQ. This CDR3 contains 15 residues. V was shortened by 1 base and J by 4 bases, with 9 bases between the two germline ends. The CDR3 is CASSLTVGGANVLTF. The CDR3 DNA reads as TGCGCCAGCAGCTTGACTGTTGGAGGGGCCAACGTCCTGACTTTC.

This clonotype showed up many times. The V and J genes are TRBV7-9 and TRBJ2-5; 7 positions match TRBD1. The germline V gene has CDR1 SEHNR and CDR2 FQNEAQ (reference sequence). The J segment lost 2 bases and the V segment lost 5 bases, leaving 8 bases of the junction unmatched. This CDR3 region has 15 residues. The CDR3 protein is CASSPGQVLQETQYF. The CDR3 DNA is TGTGCCAGCAGCCCAGGACAGGTCCTGCAAGAGACCCAGTACTTC.

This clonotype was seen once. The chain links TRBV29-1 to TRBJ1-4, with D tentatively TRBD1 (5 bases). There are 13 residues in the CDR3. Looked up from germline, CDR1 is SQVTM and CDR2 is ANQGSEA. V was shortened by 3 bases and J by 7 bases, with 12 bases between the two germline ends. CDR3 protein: CSVEGFRAEKLFF. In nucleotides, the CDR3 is TGCAGCGTTGAGGGGTTCAGGGCTGAAAAACTGTTTTTT.

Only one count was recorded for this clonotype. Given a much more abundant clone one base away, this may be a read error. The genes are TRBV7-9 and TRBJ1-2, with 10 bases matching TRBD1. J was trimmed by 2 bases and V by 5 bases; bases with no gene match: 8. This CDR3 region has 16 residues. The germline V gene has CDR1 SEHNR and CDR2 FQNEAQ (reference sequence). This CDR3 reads CASSLHRDRGNYGYTF. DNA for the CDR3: TGTGCCAGCAGCCTTCACAGGGACAGGGGCAACTATGGCTACACCTTC.

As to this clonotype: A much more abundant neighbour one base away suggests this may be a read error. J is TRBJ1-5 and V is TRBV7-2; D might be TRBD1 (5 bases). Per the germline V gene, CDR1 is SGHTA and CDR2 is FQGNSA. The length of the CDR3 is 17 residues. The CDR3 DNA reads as TGTGCCAGCAGCTTAGCTCAACCGGGACTTTCCAATCGGCCCCAGCATTTT. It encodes CASSLAQPGLSNRPQHF. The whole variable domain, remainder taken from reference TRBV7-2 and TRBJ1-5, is GAGVSQSPSNKVTEKGKDVELRCDPISGHTALYWYRQSLGQGLEFLIYFQGNSAPDKSGLPSDRFSAERTGGSVSTLTIQRTQQEDSAVYLCASSLAQPGLSNRPQHFGDGTRLSIL.

DNA of the CDR3: TGCGCCAGCAGCCAAGATCTTTGGACAGGGGCATTCACTGAAGCTTTCTTT. Amino acid sequence: CASSQDLWTGAFTEAFF. This rearrangement joins TRBV5-1 to TRBJ1-1; 9 bases match TRBD1. The J segment lost 4 bases and the V segment lost 4 bases, leaving 14 bases of the junction unmatched. This CDR3 has 17 residues. Germline assignment: CDR1 SGHRS and CDR2 YFSETQ.

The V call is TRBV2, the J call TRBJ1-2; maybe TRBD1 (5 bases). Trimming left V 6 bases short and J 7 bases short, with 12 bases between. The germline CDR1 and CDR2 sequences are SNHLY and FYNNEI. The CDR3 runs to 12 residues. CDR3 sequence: CASSMGGGGYTF. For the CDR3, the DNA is TGTGCCAGCAGCATGGGTGGGGGTGGCTACACCTTC.

DNA of the CDR3: TGTGCCACCAGCAGAGCCCAGCGGGGGGGCTACACCTTC. The encoded protein is CATSRAQRGGYTF. V is TRBV15 and J is TRBJ1-2, with a possible D match to TRBD1 (5 bases). There are 13 residues in the CDR3. V shed 1 base and J shed 8 bases, with 11 bases lying between them. Germline CDR1 reads LNHNV; CDR2 reads YYDKDF (reference sequence).

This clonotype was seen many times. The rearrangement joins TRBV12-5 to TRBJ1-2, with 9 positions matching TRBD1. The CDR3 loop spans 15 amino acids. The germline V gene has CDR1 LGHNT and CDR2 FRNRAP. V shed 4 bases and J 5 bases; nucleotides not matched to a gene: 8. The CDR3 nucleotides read TGTGCTAGTGGTTCCCTCCGGGACAGGGTGTATGGCTACACCTTC. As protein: CASGSLRDRVYGYTF.